This T cell receptor beta chain was sequenced for a study of human T cells and chemical hapten exposure. Library preparation tagged each individual cDNA molecule with a unique molecular identifier. Each CDR3 protein is one row after TCRdb ran MiXCR on the RACE reads. The sample yields just over 350,000 distinct CDR3 sequences, about 6% seen once. The CDR3 covers 17 residues. Sample time point: patch test 2, 6 weeks after DPC sensitization. The sample's treatment: therapeutic diphenylcyclopropenone sensitization with weekly scalp DPC. The study drew its donors from alopecia patients who were 18 to 70 years old and suitable for DPC. This clonotype occurred many times.

The source was whole blood, collected in connection with sensitization to the hapten diphenylcyclopropenone (DPC). This sequence originates from a woman aged 18 to 35 with alopecia areata. Some clones in this sample may be carry-over from other donors' samples. The chain is built from TRBV21-1 and TRBJ2-3; TRBD1 was called by the table and not checked on the DNA. TRBV21-1 is an annotated pseudogene. CDR3 DNA sequence: TGTGCCAGCACCTTGATAACAGGCCTAGCTTCCGCAGATACGCAGTATTTT. It translates to CASTLITGLASADTQYF.